The clone carrying this TCR beta chain was detected only once. The CDR3 runs to 13 residues. With 3 bases removed from V and 1 base from J, the gap between germline ends came to 6 bases. This entry comes from a study of blood T cell repertoires in COVID-19. Enrollees, roughly 18 to 89 years old, lived in some 24 US areas. Donors in Cohort 3 counted as recovered after two negative PCRs, clearance, or symptom resolution. This table comes from immunoSEQ multiplex PCR, and its TCRdb copy is limited to in-frame clones, with some not included. The sample includes a few hundred thousand clones, 81% seen only once; the top ten take around a tenth.

The sample comprised PBMCs or T cells enriched from blood (not recorded which). The chain combines TRBV12-3 or TRBV12-4 with TRBJ1-1; D not resolved. This receptor was taken from a man in his forties who had recovered from COVID-19. CDR3 region: CASSFQQNTEAFF. CDR3 sequence (DNA): TGTGCCAGCAGTTTTCAACAGAACACTGAAGCTTTCTTT.